The 24 T cell receptor beta chains listed next were all sequenced from one sample in a study of T-cell reconstitution after alpha-beta-depleted transplantation in children. The TCRbeta library was prepared with unique molecular identifiers. TCRdb reprocessed the PCR reads via MiXCR and lists one record per CDR3 protein. Here the sample spans 200,000 to 300,000 distinct CDR3 sequences, around 11% being singletons. The sequences come from PBMCs from the stem cell graft donor, collected from the stem cell graft. These receptors were collected from a human donor who donated a stem cell graft to a child with acute lymphoblastic leukemia.

The rearrangement joins TRBV29-1 to TRBJ2-5, with 8 bases aligning to TRBD2. Looked up from germline, CDR1 is SQVTM and CDR2 is ANQGSEA. The CDR3 is 16 amino acids. The ends lost 6 bases at V and 4 bases at J; junction bases unmatched: 16. The CDR3 coding sequence is TGCAGCGTCCCCGCCCGGCCTAGCGGGCCCATAGAGACCCAGTACTTC. This codes for CSVPARPSGPIETQYF. The variable domain in full, completed from reference TRBV29-1 and TRBJ2-5, reads SAVISQKPSRDICQRGTSLTIQCQVDSQVTMMFWYRQQPGQSLTLIATANQGSEATYESGFVIDKFPISRPNLTFSTLTVSNMSPEDSSIYLCSVPARPSGPIETQYFGPGTRLLVL.

The rearrangement joins TRBV25-1 to TRBJ2-3; D possibly corresponds to TRBD1 (8 bases). CDR3 length: 14 amino acids. The germline V gene has CDR1 MGHDK and CDR2 SYGVNS. V was shortened by 5 bases and J by 4 bases, with 13 bases between the two germline ends. The CDR3 bases are TGTGCCAGCAGTTACAGGGGGGGGGCAGATACGCAGTATTTT. Its translation: CASSYRGGADTQYF.

The CDR3 nucleotides read TGCAGTGCTAGAGTTCCAGCGGGAGGAAAGTTCTTC. This sequence encodes CSARVPAGGKFF. This chain uses TRBV20-1 with TRBJ2-1; 9 positions match TRBD2. Germline trimming cut 1 base from V and 14 bases from J; bases unmatched to any gene: 6. The V gene's germline CDR1 is DFQATT and CDR2 SNEGSKA (reference sequence). The CDR3 has 12 amino acids.

This clonotype was detected ten times or more. The rearrangement joins TRBV6-5 to TRBJ1-1; D is unclear. Germline V gene data show CDR1 as MNHEY and CDR2 as SVGAGI. The CDR3 length is 14 residues. Deletions cut 6 bases from V and 3 bases from J, with 14 bases between. The CDR3 region is CASRAWVSDTEAFF. The CDR3 bases are TGTGCCAGCAGGGCCTGGGTCTCAGACACTGAAGCTTTCTTT.

This clonotype was counted ten times or more. The V and J genes are TRBV4-2 and TRBJ2-2, with D unclear. Germline V CDR1 and CDR2: LGHNA, YNFKEQ. The CDR3 runs 18 residues. V gave up 1 base and J gave up 0 bases, with 15 bases separating them. CDR3: CASSQAPSLGANTGELFF. DNA for the CDR3: TGTGCCAGCAGCCAAGCCCCTTCTTTGGGTGCGAACACCGGGGAGCTGTTTTTT.

Comments on this clonotype: Being one base from a much bigger clone, this may be a read error. This rearrangement joins TRBV20-1 to TRBJ1-5; D call uncertain. Germline CDR1 DFQATT, CDR2 SNEGSKA (reference sequence). This CDR3 has 14 residues. CDR3 protein: CSARTGRSNQPRHF. In DNA, the CDR3 is TGCAGTGCTAGAACCGGGAGGAGCAATCAGCCCCGGCATTTT.

This clonotype appeared many times. The rearrangement uses TRBV29-1 and TRBJ2-3; the D is unclear. Germline CDR1 is SQVTM and CDR2 is ANQGSEA. The CDR3 sequence is 15 residues long. With 2 bases removed from V and 6 bases from J, the gap between germline ends came to 18 bases. CDR3 sequence (DNA): TGCAGCGTTGAACGCACGGGTAGAGAGGTGGATACGCAGTATTTT. This gives the protein CSVERTGREVDTQYF.

This clonotype was observed at least ten times. The rearrangement joins TRBV7-2 to TRBJ1-6, with no clear D. The length of the CDR3 is 13 residues. The V gene lost 7 bases and the J gene lost 7 bases, with 11 bases spanning the gap. Germline values: CDR1 SGHTA, CDR2 FQGNSA. In nucleotides, the CDR3 is TGTGCCAGCACCCCCGTCGGCAATTCACCCCTCCACTTT. It codes for CASTPVGNSPLHF.

This clonotype appeared many times. This rearrangement joins TRBV10-3 to TRBJ1-1; the D is unclear. The CDR3 totals 15 residues. Germline values: CDR1 ENHRY, CDR2 SYGVKD. The V and J ends lost 2 bases and 0 bases respectively, with 10 bases between them. The CDR3 protein is CAISERSALNTEAFF. CDR3 sequence (DNA): TGTGCCATCAGTGAGCGGTCGGCTCTGAACACTGAAGCTTTCTTT.

This clonotype was observed at least ten times. The rearrangement joins TRBV7-2 to TRBJ2-1; 7 nucleotides agree with TRBD1. Germline trimming cut 6 bases from V and 1 base from J; bases unmatched to any gene: 9. Germline V CDR1 and CDR2: SGHTA, FQGNSA. This CDR3 has 16 residues. Written as DNA, the CDR3 is TGTGCCAGCAGTTCCCATAGGGGGCGATCCTACAATGAGCAGTTCTTC. It yields the protein CASSSHRGRSYNEQFF.

There are many counts of this clonotype. The rearrangement uses TRBV5-5 and TRBJ1-5; a possible D gene is TRBD1 (5 bases). CDR1 and CDR2 (germline): SGHKS, YYEKEE (reference sequence). The CDR3 sequence is 17 residues long. Trimming cost V 1 base and J 0 bases, with 14 bases left between them. Written as DNA, the CDR3 is TGTGCCAGCAGCTTGTTCAGGGAGGCGTATAGCAATCAGCCCCAGCATTTT. It encodes CASSLFREAYSNQPQHF.

This clonotype was counted ten times or more. The V gene is TRBV20-1, the J gene TRBJ2-1; D unclear. Trimming left V 3 bases short and J 5 bases short, with 2 bases between. The germline V gene encodes CDR1 DFQATT and CDR2 SNEGSKA (reference sequence). The CDR3 contains 10 residues. The CDR3: CSASNNEQFF. DNA for the CDR3: TGCAGTGCTAGTAACAATGAGCAGTTCTTC.

This clonotype was counted many times. The V call is TRBV20-1, the J call TRBJ2-2; 9 bases map to TRBD1. The CDR3 length is 15 residues. Germline-derived CDR1 and CDR2 are DFQATT and SNEGSKA (reference sequence). V was clipped by 5 bases and J by 3 bases; unmatched bases: 7. CDR3 protein: CSAFGQGRDTGELFF. The CDR3, as DNA: TGCAGTGCTTTCGGACAGGGGAGGGACACCGGGGAGCTGTTTTTT.

There are many counts of this clonotype. V gene TRBV5-6 combines with J gene TRBJ2-2; D is perhaps TRBD1 or TRBD2 (5 bases each). The CDR3 loop spans 16 amino acids. Germline loops: CDR1 SGHDT, CDR2 YYEEEE. V was trimmed by 4 bases and J by 3 bases, leaving 16 bases between them. Written as DNA, the CDR3 is TGTGCCAGCAGCAGGATAGAGGGGATACACACCGGGGAGCTGTTTTTT. It yields the protein CASSRIEGIHTGELFF.

This clonotype was found many times. The gene calls are TRBV12-3 or TRBV12-4 and TRBJ2-2, with 7 bases matching TRBD2. The CDR3 spans 14 residues. Trimming removed 8 bases from V and 0 bases from J; junction bases left unmatched: 3. The CDR3 loop reads CASVGGTNTGELFF. CDR3 sequence (DNA): TGTGCCAGCGTCGGGGGGACGAACACCGGGGAGCTGTTTTTT.

Only a few counts were recorded for this clonotype. This chain uses TRBV4-2 with TRBJ2-7, with a weak D call TRBD1 (5 bases). V shed 3 bases and J shed 4 bases, with 10 bases lying between them. The CDR3 consists of 13 residues. Germline CDR1 is LGHNA and CDR2 is YNFKEQ. The CDR3 DNA reads TGTGCCAGCAGCCACGCGGACAAGTACGAGCAGTACTTC. Its translation: CASSHADKYEQYF.

This clonotype occurred many times. The chain uses TRBV20-1 and TRBJ2-5; tentatively, D is TRBD2 (6 bases). The CDR3 has 14 residues. Per germline, CDR1 DFQATT and CDR2 SNEGSKA (reference sequence). V was clipped by 0 bases and J by 4 bases, with 12 bases between them. CDR3 protein: CSARDDGGGETQYF. Written as DNA, the CDR3 is TGCAGTGCTAGAGATGACGGGGGTGGAGAGACCCAGTACTTC.

Notes on this clonotype: A read error is possible here, since a much larger clone lies one base away. The J gene is TRBJ2-6, the V gene TRBV11-2, with a weak D call TRBD1 (5 bases). The CDR3 is 13 amino acids. Germline CDR1 is SGHAT and CDR2 is FQNNGV. As DNA, the CDR3 is TGTGCCAGCAGCGGCTCTGGGGCCAACGGCCTGACTTTC. Translation: CASSGSGANGLTF.

This clonotype was seen at least ten times. The chain joins TRBV27 to TRBJ2-7; maybe TRBD2 (6 bases). Per germline, CDR1 MNHEY and CDR2 SMNVEV (reference sequence). V shed 3 bases and J shed 4 bases, with 13 bases lying between them. The CDR3 is made up of 14 amino acids. CDR3: CASSLEGPNYEQYF. CDR3 DNA: TGTGCCAGCAGTTTGGAGGGGCCAAATTACGAGCAGTACTTC.

In its sample, this clonotype was seen many times. The chain combines TRBV7-9 with TRBJ2-7, with D perhaps TRBD2 (6 bases). This CDR3 comprises 14 residues. V was pared by 3 bases and J by 0 bases, with 9 bases between. Germline values: CDR1 SEHNR, CDR2 FQNEAQ (reference sequence). CDR3 bases: TGTGCCAGCAGCTTTTTGGACTACTCCTACGAGCAGTACTTC. Encoded protein: CASSFLDYSYEQYF.

This clonotype occurred many times. The chain has TRBV4-2 and TRBJ2-7; 8 bases are a match to TRBD2. This CDR3 has 16 residues. V lost 1 base to trimming and J lost 4 bases; unmatched junction nucleotides: 9. The germline gives CDR1 LGHNA, CDR2 YNFKEQ. Here the CDR3 DNA reads TGTGCCAGCAGCCAAGCTAGGGCTAGCGGGCTTTACGAGCAGTACTTC. Translation: CASSQARASGLYEQYF.

The sample holds a few counts of this clonotype. This sequence joins TRBV5-1 and TRBJ1-5; 10 bases fit TRBD1. J lost 1 base, V lost 2 bases, and 3 bases had no gene match. CDR1 and CDR2 (germline): SGHRS, YFSETQ. The CDR3 loop spans 16 amino acids. CDR3 in DNA: TGCGCCAGCAGCTTTCCGGGACAGGGGAGCAATCAGCCCCAGCATTTT. Its translation: CASSFPGQGSNQPQHF.

This clonotype came up many times. The chain recombines TRBV6-5 with TRBJ1-2, with D tentatively TRBD1 (5 bases). Germline V gene lookup returns CDR1 MNHEY and CDR2 SVGAGI. Deletions cut 8 bases from V and 3 bases from J, with 22 bases between. The CDR3 has 16 residues. The DNA of the CDR3 is TGTGCCAGCTCCGTCACACGGGGCCCCGTATACTATGGCTACACCTTC. Protein: CASSVTRGPVYYGYTF.

This clonotype was detected ten times or more. V usage is TRBV6-1 and J usage is TRBJ1-3; D call uncertain. The germline CDR1 and CDR2 sequences are MNHNS and SASEGT. V was clipped by 6 bases and J by 0 bases, with 12 bases between them. The CDR3 length is 15 residues. CDR3 amino acids: CASRENRGSGNTIYF. For the CDR3, the DNA is TGTGCCAGCAGGGAAAATCGGGGCTCTGGAAACACCATATATTTT.